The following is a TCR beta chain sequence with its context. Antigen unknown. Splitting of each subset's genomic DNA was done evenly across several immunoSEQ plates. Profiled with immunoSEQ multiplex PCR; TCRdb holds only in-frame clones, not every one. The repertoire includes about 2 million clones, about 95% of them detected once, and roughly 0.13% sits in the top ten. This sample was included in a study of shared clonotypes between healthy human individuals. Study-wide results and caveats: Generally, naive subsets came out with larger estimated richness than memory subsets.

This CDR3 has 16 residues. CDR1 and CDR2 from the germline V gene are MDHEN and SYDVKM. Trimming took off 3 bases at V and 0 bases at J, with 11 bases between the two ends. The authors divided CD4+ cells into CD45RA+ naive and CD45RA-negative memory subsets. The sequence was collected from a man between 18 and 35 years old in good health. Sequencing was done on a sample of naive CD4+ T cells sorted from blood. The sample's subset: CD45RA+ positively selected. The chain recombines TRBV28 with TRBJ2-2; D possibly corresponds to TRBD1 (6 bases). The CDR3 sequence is CASSFRGQPNTGELFF. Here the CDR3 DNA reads TGTGCCAGCAGTTTTCGAGGACAGCCGAACACCGGGGAGCTGTTTTTT. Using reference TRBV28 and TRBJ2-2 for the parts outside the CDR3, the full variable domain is DVKVTQSSRYLVKRTGEKVFLECVQDMDHENMFWYRQDPGLGLRLIYFSYDVKMKEKGDIPEGYSVSREKKERFSLILESASTNQTSMYLCASSFRGQPNTGELFFGEGSRLTVL.